This T cell receptor beta chain was recorded in a study of blood T cell repertoires in COVID-19. The overall study: Acute and convalescent COVID-19 specimens originated in the United States, Italy and Spain. PBMCs, B-cell-depleted T cells, or T cells provided the cDNA or gDNA that made up the material.

Original data processing: Reference gene primer amplification gave estimated nucleated cell counts. Using immunoSEQ multiplex PCR, the repertoire was profiled, and TCRdb retains in-frame clones only, with some absent. The D gene and trimming were derived from the DNA, and the V and J assignments and clone size from that table. The sample gives approximately 350,000 clones, about nine tenths of which show up once; around 7.9% is in the top ten. The CDR3 has 20 residues. Germline-derived CDR1 and CDR2 are WNHNN and SYGVQD (reference sequence). The V and J ends lost 4 bases and 7 bases respectively, with 34 bases between them.

The sequencing input was peripheral blood. The chain couples TRBV10-1 to TRBJ1-2, with D possibly being TRBD1 (5 bases). This TCR was recovered from a woman aged 70-85 years with COVID-19, enrolled during active disease. The CDR3 DNA reads TGCGCCAGCAGTGTCCCCGCAACGGGCCGGGCAGGGTTTAGTTTGGGTGGCTACACCTTC. It specifies CASSVPATGRAGFSLGGYTF.